These T cell receptor beta chains were read from a single sample in a study of control samples from healthy donors and cancer patients. Here immunoSEQ multiplex PCR was the method, and the copy in TCRdb shows in-frame clones only, minus some. The sample holds more than 70,000 clones, roughly nine tenths seen once. Sequenced: blood. Receptors originate from a woman aged 25 to 39 in good health. The CDR3 runs from the conserved cysteine through the conserved F or W. The D gene is left open where the match is weak. Clone size is not always given. Where it is, it says once, few, many or a class for expanded clones.

.	.	TRBV6-1	TRBJ2-3	TGTGCCAGCAGTGGCCTTACAGGGACAAGCACAGATACGCAGTATTTT	CASSGLTGTSTDTQYF
.	TRBD1	TRBV6-5	TRBJ1-2	TGTGCCAGCAGTTACTCGGGACAGCCTAACTATGGCTACACCTTC	CASSYSGQPNYGYTF
.	TRBD2	TRBV4-2	TRBJ2-5	TGTGCCAGCAGCCAAGCGGGCGGGAGTCGGGAGACCCAGTACTTC	CASSQAGGSRETQYF
.	.	TRBV5-6	TRBJ2-2	TGTGCCAGCAGCGGGTTCCCGAACACCGGGGAGCTGTTTTTT	CASSGFPNTGELFF
.	TRBD1	TRBV6-5	TRBJ1-1	TGTGCCAGCAGTTCCACAGGGGGCACTGAAGCTTTCTTT	CASSSTGGTEAFF
.	.	TRBV21-1	TRBJ2-5	TGTGCCAGCAGCAAAGATACGGACCAAGAGACCCAGTACTTC	CASSKDTDQETQYF
.	TRBD1	TRBV5-1	TRBJ2-2	TGCGCCAGCAGCTGGGACAGGGGTATCCCCGGGGAGCTGTTTTTT	CASSWDRGIPGELFF
.	.	TRBV12-3/TRBV12-4	TRBJ2-2	TGTGCCAGCACGACTGTAGGGGAGCTGTTTTTT	CASTTVGELFF
.	.	TRBV19	TRBJ2-1	TGTGCCAGTAGTCCCCCCGGGGCCCAAGCCAATGAGCAGTTCTTC	CASSPPGAQANEQFF
once	.	TRBV2	TRBJ2-1	TGTGCCAGCGCCCCAGAGGTCAGAGAGCAGTTCTTC	CASAPEVREQFF
.	TRBD1	TRBV6-1	TRBJ1-1	TGTGCCAGCAGTGAATACGCGACAGGGCCCACTGAAGCTTTCTTT	CASSEYATGPTEAFF
.	TRBD1	TRBV13	TRBJ2-7	TGTGCCAGCAGCGAGAGGGGGCTTGGGCTGTCAAAGTACGAGCAGTACTTC	CASSERGLGLSKYEQYF
.	.	TRBV4-2	TRBJ1-1	TGTGCCAGCAGCCAAACTGCCCAGGAACTTAATGAAGCTTTCTTT	CASSQTAQELNEAFF
.	TRBD1	TRBV7-9	TRBJ1-5	TGTGCCAAAACAGGGGCCGATAGCAATCAGCCCCAGCATTTT	CAKTGADSNQPQHF
.	TRBD2	TRBV9	TRBJ2-3	TGTGCCAGCAGCGTAGCTACGGGGGGGACAGATACGCAGTATTTT	CASSVATGGTDTQYF
.	.	TRBV28	TRBJ1-6	TGTGCCAGCAGTCCCAGCCGAGGGGGGGACAACTCGAATAATTCACCCCTCCACTTT	CASSPSRGGDNSNNSPLHF
.	TRBD1	TRBV5-1	TRBJ2-7	TGCGCCAGCAGCTTGACGGAGGCTAGGGGGCAAAACGAGCAGTACTTC	CASSLTEARGQNEQYF
.	.	TRBV20-1	TRBJ2-7	TGCAGTGCTAGTTCCATTCCGGGACTGACGATCTACGAGCAGTACTTC	CSASSIPGLTIYEQYF
.	.	TRBV7-9	TRBJ1-2	TGTGCCAGCAGCTTAGGTGGAGACGGAGGCTACACCTTC	CASSLGGDGGYTF
.	.	TRBV15	TRBJ1-4	TGTGCCACCAGCCTCGGGGCTGGCAATGAAAAACTGTTTTTT	CATSLGAGNEKLFF
once	.	TRBV6-5	TRBJ2-3	TGTGCCACAACTAGCACTAGCACAGATACGCAGTATTTT	CATTSTSTDTQYF
.	TRBD2	TRBV6-1	TRBJ2-1	TGTGCCAGCAGTGAAAAGATGAGGGGACTAGCGGGAGTTCATGAGCAGTTCTTC	CASSEKMRGLAGVHEQFF
once	TRBD2	TRBV30	TRBJ2-7	TGTGCCTGGACTCAACTAGCGGGGCCATACGAGCAGTACTTC	CAWTQLAGPYEQYF
.	.	TRBV19	TRBJ1-1	TGTGCCAGTATGGCGGGGGGCGTGAGCACTGAAGCTTTCTTT	CASMAGGVSTEAFF
.	.	TRBV5-1	TRBJ1-1	TGCGCCAGCAGCTCCTCCCTCGGCGGAGGGACGCTTTACACTGAAGCTTTCTTT	CASSSSLGGGTLYTEAFF
.	.	TRBV3-1/TRBV3-2	TRBJ1-2	TGTGCCAGCAGCCAAGGAGTTTTAGGTGGGGGGAGCTATGGCTACACCTTC	CASSQGVLGGGSYGYTF
medium-sized	TRBD2	TRBV4-2	TRBJ2-7	TGTGCCAGCAGCCTAAGGGCGGACAGAGGACTAGCGGGAGGGCCTGGGGGCGAGCAGTACTTC	CASSLRADRGLAGGPGGEQYF
.	.	TRBV3-1/TRBV3-2	TRBJ2-3	TGTGCCAGCAGCCATTCGGGGTTAAGCACAGATACGCAGTATTTT	CASSHSGLSTDTQYF
.	.	TRBV2	TRBJ1-1	TGTGCCAGCAGTGAAAGGTGGGGGGTAATCGACACTGAAGCTTTCTTT	CASSERWGVIDTEAFF
.	.	TRBV5-1	TRBJ2-7	TGCGCCAGCAGCCCGGACCTTAGACAGTTCGAGCAGTGCTTC	CASSPDLRQFEQCF
.	TRBD1	TRBV19	TRBJ1-2	TGTGCCAGTAGTGGCGACAGGGTTGGCTATGGCTACACCTTC	CASSGDRVGYGYTF
.	TRBD1	TRBV10-1	TRBJ2-2	TGCGCCACCTCACAGGGGGGATTGATCCAGTTCACCGGGGAGCTGTTTTTT	CATSQGGLIQFTGELFF
.	.	TRBV18	TRBJ1-1	TGTGCCAGCTCCCGGGGAACATCAGAAGGATCTGAAGCTTTCTTT	CASSRGTSEGSEAFF
.	.	TRBV7-7	TRBJ1-6	TGTGCCAGCAGCTTGGATGTGGACTCACCCCTCCACTTT	CASSLDVDSPLHF
.	.	TRBV19	TRBJ2-5	TGTGCCAGTAGTACCTCACTAGCTGTCGAGACCCAGTACTTC	CASSTSLAVETQYF
.	.	TRBV10-2	TRBJ2-3	TGCGCCAGCCGTGGGGCCTCAGATACGCAGTATTTT	CASRGASDTQYF
once	TRBD1	TRBV9	TRBJ1-4	TGTGCCAGCAGCGTAGGAGGGGGCAGGGGGCCTGAAAAACTGTTTTTT	CASSVGGGRGPEKLFF